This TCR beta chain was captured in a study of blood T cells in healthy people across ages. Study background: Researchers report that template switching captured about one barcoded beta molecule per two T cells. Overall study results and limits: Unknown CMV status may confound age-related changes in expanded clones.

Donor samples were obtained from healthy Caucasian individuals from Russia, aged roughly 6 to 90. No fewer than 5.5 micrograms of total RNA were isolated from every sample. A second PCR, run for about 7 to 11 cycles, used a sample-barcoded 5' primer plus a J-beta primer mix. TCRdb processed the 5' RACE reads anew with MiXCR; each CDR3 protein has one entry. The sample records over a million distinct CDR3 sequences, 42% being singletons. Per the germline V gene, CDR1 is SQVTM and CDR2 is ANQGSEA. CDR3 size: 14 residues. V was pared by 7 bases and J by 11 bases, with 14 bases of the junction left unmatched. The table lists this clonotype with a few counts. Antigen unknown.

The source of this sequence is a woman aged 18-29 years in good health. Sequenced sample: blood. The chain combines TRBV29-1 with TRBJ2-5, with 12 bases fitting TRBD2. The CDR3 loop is CSARLAGVYSEQYF. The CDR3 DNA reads TGCAGCGCCAGACTAGCGGGAGTGTATAGTGAGCAGTACTTC.